Below, 8 T cell receptor beta chains from the same sample are listed, as sequenced in a study of control samples from healthy donors and cancer patients. Data came from immunoSEQ multiplex PCR; TCRdb stores just in-frame clones and leaves some out. The repertoire holds about 130,000 clones, with approximately 92% as singletons. The source material was PBMCs. The source is a man older than 75 with head and neck cancer.

This chain joins TRBV7-9 and TRBJ2-3; possibly TRBD1 or TRBD2 for D (6 bases each). This CDR3 has 13 residues. V lost 5 bases and J lost 10, with 16 bases in between. CDR1 is SEHNR and CDR2 is FQNEAQ in the germline V gene (reference sequence). The CDR3 sequence is CASSPGASAAQYF. Here the CDR3 DNA reads TGTGCCAGCAGCCCAGGGGCTAGCGCTGCGCAGTATTTT.

The rearrangement joins TRBV28 to TRBJ2-3, with D unclear. The CDR3 is 11 residues long. Germline values: CDR1 MDHEN, CDR2 SYDVKM. The ends were cut back, 3 bases at V and 4 bases at J, with 2 bases in the middle. In nucleotides, the CDR3 is TGTGCCAGCAGTTTCTCAGATACGCAGTATTTT. Amino acid sequence: CASSFSDTQYF.

This clone appeared once. Here the CDR3 reads CASSAPGLWIEQYF. For the CDR3, the DNA is TGTGCCAGCAGCGCGCCGGGACTATGGATCGAGCAGTACTTC. The chain joins TRBV7-9 to TRBJ2-7; 7 bases match TRBD2. V trimming: 5 bases; J trimming: 6 bases; junction bases outside the gene matches: 10. The CDR3 runs to 14 residues. The V gene's germline CDR1 is SEHNR and CDR2 FQNEAQ (reference sequence).

This rearrangement joins TRBV5-5 to TRBJ1-1, with D possibly being TRBD1 (6 bases). Deletions cut 6 bases from V and 0 bases from J, with 9 bases between. CDR1 and CDR2 (germline): SGHKS, YYEKEE (reference sequence). The CDR3 has 13 residues. The CDR3 DNA reads as TGTGCCAGCAACAGGGAGTTGAACACTGAAGCTTTCTTT. This gives the protein CASNRELNTEAFF.

This clone was detected once. J is TRBJ1-1 and V is TRBV4-1; no clear D. Germline assignment: CDR1 MGHRA and CDR2 YSYEKL. The ends were cut back, 1 base at V and 0 bases at J, with 9 bases in the middle. The CDR3 has 15 residues. The DNA of the CDR3 is TGCGCCAGCAGCCAAGTCCAGCCCATGAACACTGAAGCTTTCTTT. This codes for CASSQVQPMNTEAFF.

The J gene is TRBJ2-7, the V gene TRBV12-3 or TRBV12-4; D possibly corresponds to TRBD2 (6 bases). The V end lost 6 bases, the J end lost 5 bases, and 14 bases lay between the germline ends. This CDR3 comprises 13 residues. This CDR3 is CASRFGGVDEQYF. The CDR3 coding sequence is TGTGCCAGCAGGTTCGGGGGTGTCGACGAGCAGTACTTC.

The chain is built from TRBV5-1 and TRBJ2-2; 9 bases align to TRBD2. Germline CDR1 SGHRS, CDR2 YFSETQ. This CDR3 comprises 14 residues. Unmatched junction bases numbered 6, after V lost 7 bases and J lost 5 bases. CDR3 loop: CASEAGGRTGELFF. CDR3 nucleotide sequence: TGCGCCAGCGAGGCGGGGGGGCGGACCGGGGAGCTGTTTTTT.

The chain combines TRBV5-1 with TRBJ1-1, with a weak D call TRBD1 (5 bases). V lost 4 bases, J lost 1 base, and 11 bases lay in between. Germline V lookup: CDR1 SGHRS, CDR2 YFSETQ. This CDR3 has 14 amino acids. CDR3 coding DNA: TGCGCCAGCAGCCCCCTGGGGGGGAACACTGAAGCTTTCTTT. Translated, it gives CASSPLGGNTEAFF.